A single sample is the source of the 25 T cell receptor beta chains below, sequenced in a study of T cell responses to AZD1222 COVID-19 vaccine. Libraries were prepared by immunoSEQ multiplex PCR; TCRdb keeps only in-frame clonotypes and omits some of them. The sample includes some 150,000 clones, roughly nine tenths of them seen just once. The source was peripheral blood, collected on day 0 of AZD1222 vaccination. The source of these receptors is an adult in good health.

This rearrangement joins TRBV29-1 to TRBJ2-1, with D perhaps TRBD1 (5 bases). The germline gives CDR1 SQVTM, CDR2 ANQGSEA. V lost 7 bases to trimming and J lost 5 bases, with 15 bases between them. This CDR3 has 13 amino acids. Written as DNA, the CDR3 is TGCAGCGCCGAAGGCAGGGTGGACAATGAGCAGTTCTTC. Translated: CSAEGRVDNEQFF.

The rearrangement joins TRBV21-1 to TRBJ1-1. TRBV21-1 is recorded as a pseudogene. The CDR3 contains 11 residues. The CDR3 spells CASSRPWGRVF. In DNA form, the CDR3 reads TGTGCCAGCAGCAGACCGTGGGGACGGGTATTT.

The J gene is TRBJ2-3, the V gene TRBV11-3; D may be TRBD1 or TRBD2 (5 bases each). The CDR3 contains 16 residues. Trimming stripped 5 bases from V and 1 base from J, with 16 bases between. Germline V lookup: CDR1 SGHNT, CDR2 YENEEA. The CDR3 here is CASSPGARGGTDTQYF. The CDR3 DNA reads TGTGCCAGCAGCCCCGGGGCCCGTGGGGGCACAGATACGCAGTATTTT.

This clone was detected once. DNA for the CDR3: TGCGCCAGCAACGCGAGACAGGGGGCCTTGGACGAGCAGTACTTC. It encodes CASNARQGALDEQYF. This rearrangement joins TRBV4-1 to TRBJ2-7; 10 bases align to TRBD1. This CDR3 has 15 residues. The ends lost 7 bases at V and 5 bases at J; junction bases unmatched: 11. Germline V gene sequence: CDR1 MGHRA, CDR2 YSYEKL.

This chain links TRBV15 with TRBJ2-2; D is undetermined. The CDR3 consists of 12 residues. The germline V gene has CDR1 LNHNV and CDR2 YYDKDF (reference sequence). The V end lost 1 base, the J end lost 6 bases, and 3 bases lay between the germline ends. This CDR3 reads CATSRAPGELFF. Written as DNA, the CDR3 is TGTGCCACCAGCAGAGCCCCCGGGGAGCTGTTTTTT.

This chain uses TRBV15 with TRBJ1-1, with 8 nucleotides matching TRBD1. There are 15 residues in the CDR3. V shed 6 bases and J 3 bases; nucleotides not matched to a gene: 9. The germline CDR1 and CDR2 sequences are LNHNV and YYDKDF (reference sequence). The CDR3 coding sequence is TGTGCCACCAGTAAAGACAGGGGTAGGGACACTGAAGCTTTCTTT. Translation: CATSKDRGRDTEAFF.

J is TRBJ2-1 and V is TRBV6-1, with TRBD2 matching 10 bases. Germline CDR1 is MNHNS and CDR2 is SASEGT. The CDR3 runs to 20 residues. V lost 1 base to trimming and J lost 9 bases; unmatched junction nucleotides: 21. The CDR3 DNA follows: TGTGCCAGCAGTGAAGATTCGAGCCTAGCGGGGGTCCTTGGGGTGGGTGAGCAGTTCTTC. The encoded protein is CASSEDSSLAGVLGVGEQFF.

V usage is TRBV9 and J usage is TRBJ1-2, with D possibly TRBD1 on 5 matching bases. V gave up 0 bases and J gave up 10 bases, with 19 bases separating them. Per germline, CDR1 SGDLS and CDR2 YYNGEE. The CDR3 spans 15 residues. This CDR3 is CASSVGHGFGGDYTF. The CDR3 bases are TGTGCCAGCAGCGTAGGTCATGGTTTTGGAGGGGACTACACCTTC.

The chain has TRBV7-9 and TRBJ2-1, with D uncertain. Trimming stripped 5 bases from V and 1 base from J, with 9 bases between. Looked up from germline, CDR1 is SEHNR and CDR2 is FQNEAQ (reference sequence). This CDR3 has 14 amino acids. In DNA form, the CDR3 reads TGTGCCAGCAGCCCTGAGGTTTCCTACAATGAGCAGTTCTTC. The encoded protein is CASSPEVSYNEQFF.

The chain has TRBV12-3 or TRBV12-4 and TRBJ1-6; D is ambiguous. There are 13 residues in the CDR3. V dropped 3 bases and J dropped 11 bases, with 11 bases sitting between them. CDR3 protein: CASSFGRDTPLHF. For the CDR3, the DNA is TGTGCCAGCAGTTTTGGCCGCGATACACCCCTCCACTTT.

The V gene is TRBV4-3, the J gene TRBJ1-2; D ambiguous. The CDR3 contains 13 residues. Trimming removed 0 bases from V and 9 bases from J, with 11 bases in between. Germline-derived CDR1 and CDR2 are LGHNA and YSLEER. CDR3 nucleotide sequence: TGCGCCAGCAGCCAAGATGGGATGCCCCGCTACACCTTC. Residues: CASSQDGMPRYTF.

In DNA form, the CDR3 reads TGCAGCGTTGCTCCTTCGTCGGGTCCATCCTACAATGAGCAGTTCTTC. Amino acid sequence: CSVAPSSGPSYNEQFF. The chain joins TRBV29-1 to TRBJ2-1; D remains unclear. The V end lost 4 bases, the J end lost 1 base, and 17 bases lay between the germline ends. CDR1 and CDR2 (germline): SQVTM, ANQGSEA. The CDR3 covers 16 residues.

DNA of the CDR3: TGTGCCAGCAAAGGGAACAGGGGAAATAATGAAAAACTGTTTTTT. Its protein is CASKGNRGNNEKLFF. The chain combines TRBV19 with TRBJ1-4; 7 bases line up with TRBD1. The CDR3 spans 15 residues. The J segment lost 4 bases and the V segment lost 9 bases, leaving 11 bases of the junction unmatched. CDR1 and CDR2 from the germline V gene are LNHDA and SQIVND (reference sequence).

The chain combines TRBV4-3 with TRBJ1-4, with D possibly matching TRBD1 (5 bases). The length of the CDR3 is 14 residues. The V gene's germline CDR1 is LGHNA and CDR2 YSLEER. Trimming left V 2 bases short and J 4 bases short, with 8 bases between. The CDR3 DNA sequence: TGCGCCAGCAGCCAACAGGGTCTTAATGAAAAACTGTTTTTT. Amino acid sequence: CASSQQGLNEKLFF.

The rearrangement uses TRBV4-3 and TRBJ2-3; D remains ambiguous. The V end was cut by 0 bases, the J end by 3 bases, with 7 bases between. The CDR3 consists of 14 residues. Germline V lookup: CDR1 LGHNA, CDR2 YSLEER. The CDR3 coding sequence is TGCGCCAGCAGCCAAGAGGGAAGGACAGATACGCAGTATTTT. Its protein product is CASSQEGRTDTQYF.

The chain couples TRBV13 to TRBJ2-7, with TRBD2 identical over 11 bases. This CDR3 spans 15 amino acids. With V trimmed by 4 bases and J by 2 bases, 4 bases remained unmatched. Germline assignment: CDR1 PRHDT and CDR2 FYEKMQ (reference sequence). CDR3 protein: CASSYGTSGPYEQYF. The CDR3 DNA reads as TGTGCCAGCAGCTACGGGACTAGCGGACCCTACGAGCAGTACTTC.

As DNA, the CDR3 is TGTGCCAGCAGGGACAGCACCTCCTACGAGCAGTACTTC. It is translated as CASRDSTSYEQYF. This chain connects TRBV25-1 to TRBJ2-7; D is possibly TRBD1 (6 bases). CDR3 size: 13 residues. V was cut by 6 bases and J by 0 bases, with 9 bases left in between. Germline V gives CDR1 MGHDK, CDR2 SYGVNS.

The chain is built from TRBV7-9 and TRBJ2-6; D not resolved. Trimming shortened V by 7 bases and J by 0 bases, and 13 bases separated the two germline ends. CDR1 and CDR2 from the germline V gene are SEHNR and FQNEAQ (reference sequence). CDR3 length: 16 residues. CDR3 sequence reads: CASTTQRASGANVLTF. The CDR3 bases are TGTGCCAGCACTACCCAACGGGCCTCTGGGGCCAACGTCCTGACTTTC. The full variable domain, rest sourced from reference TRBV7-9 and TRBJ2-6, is DTGVSQNPRHKITKRGQNVTFRCDPISEHNRLYWYRQTLGQGPEFLTYFQNEAQLEKSRLLSDRFSAERPKGSFSTLEIQRTEQGDSAMYLCASTTQRASGANVLTFGAGSRLTVL.

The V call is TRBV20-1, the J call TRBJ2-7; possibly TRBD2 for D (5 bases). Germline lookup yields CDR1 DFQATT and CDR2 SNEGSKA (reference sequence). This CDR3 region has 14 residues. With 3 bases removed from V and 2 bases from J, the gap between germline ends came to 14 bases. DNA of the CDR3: TGCAGTGCTAGTTCGGACGGGGTGACCTACGAGCAGTACTTC. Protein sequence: CSASSDGVTYEQYF.

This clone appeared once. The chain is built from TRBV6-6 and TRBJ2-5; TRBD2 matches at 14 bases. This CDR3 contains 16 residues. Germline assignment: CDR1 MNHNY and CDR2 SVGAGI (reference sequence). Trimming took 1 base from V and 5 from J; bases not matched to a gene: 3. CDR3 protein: CASSYFRLAGGETQYF. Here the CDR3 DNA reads TGTGCCAGCAGTTACTTTAGACTAGCGGGAGGGGAGACCCAGTACTTC.

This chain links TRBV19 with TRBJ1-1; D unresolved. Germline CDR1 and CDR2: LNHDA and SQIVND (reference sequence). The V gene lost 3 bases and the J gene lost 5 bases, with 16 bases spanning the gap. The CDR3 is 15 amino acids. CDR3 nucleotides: TGTGCCAGTAGTATCCCGCTGGGTTCTAGTACTGAAGCTTTCTTT. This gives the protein CASSIPLGSSTEAFF. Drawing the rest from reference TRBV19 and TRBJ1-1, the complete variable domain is DGGITQSPKYLFRKEGQNVTLSCEQNLNHDAMYWYRQDPGQGLRLIYYSQIVNDFQKGDIAEGYSVSREKKESFPLTVTSAQKNPTAFYLCASSIPLGSSTEAFFGQGTRLTVV.

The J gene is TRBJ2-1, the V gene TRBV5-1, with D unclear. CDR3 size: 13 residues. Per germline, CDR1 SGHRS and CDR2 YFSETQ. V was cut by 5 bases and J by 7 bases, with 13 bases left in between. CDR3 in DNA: TGCGCCAGCAGTTTAGCTGGGGATAATGAGCAGTTCTTC. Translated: CASSLAGDNEQFF.

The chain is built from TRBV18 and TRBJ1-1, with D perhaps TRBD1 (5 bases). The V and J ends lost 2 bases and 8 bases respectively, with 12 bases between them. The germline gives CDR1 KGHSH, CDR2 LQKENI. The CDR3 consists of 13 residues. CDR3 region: CASSPSGTSEAFF. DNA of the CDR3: TGTGCCAGCTCACCATCAGGGACGTCGGAAGCTTTCTTT.

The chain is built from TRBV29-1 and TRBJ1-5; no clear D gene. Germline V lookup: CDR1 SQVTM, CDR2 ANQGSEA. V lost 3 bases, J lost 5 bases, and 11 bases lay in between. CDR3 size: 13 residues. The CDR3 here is CSVEVGFDQPQHF. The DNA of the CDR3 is TGCAGCGTTGAGGTGGGGTTCGATCAGCCCCAGCATTTT.

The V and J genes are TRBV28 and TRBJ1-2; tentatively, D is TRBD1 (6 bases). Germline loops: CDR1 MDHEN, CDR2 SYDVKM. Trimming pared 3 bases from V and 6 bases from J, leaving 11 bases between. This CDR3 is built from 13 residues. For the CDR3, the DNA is TGTGCCAGCAGTTTCGGGGGGCGGGATGGCTACACCTTC. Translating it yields CASSFGGRDGYTF.